A single sample gave rise to the 18 T cell receptor beta chains below, sequenced in a study of blood T cell repertoires in COVID-19. Libraries were prepared by immunoSEQ multiplex PCR; TCRdb keeps only in-frame clonotypes and omits some of them. The sample contains 100,000 or so clones, more than 75% of which appear only once. Sequencing was carried out using peripheral blood. The receptors were sampled from a woman in her twenties or thirties with acute or convalescent COVID-19.

The V call is TRBV18, the J call TRBJ2-2; 9 positions match TRBD1. Germline V gives CDR1 KGHSH, CDR2 LQKENI. The CDR3 is 16 residues long. After removal of 1 base from V and 4 bases from J, the junction contained 4 bases not matched to a gene. The CDR3 here is CASSPRRQGVTGELFF. The DNA of the CDR3 is TGTGCCAGCTCACCACGGAGACAGGGGGTCACCGGGGAGCTGTTTTTT.

The chain employs TRBV6-5 and TRBJ1-6; the match to TRBD1 covers 9 bases. The length of the CDR3 is 14 residues. CDR1 and CDR2 from the germline V gene are MNHEY and SVGAGI. J lost 7 bases, V lost 6 bases, and 4 bases had no gene match. The CDR3 here is CASRAGTGNSPLHF. For the CDR3, the DNA is TGTGCCAGCAGAGCCGGGACAGGGAATTCACCCCTCCACTTT.

This chain uses TRBV6-5 with TRBJ1-1; tentative D call: TRBD1 (5 bases). CDR3 length equals 13 residues. From germline, CDR1 is MNHEY and CDR2 SVGAGI. Trimming stripped 7 bases from V and 8 bases from J, with 17 bases between. CDR3 nucleotides: TGTGCCAGCACCTTTTTTAGGGGTGAAGAAGCTTTCTTT. Protein product: CASTFFRGEEAFF.

The gene calls are TRBV11-3 and TRBJ2-3, with 12 positions matching TRBD2. This CDR3 region has 17 residues. Germline V gene sequence: CDR1 SGHNT, CDR2 YENEEA. J lost 0 bases, V lost 3 bases, and 4 bases had no gene match. CDR3 protein: CASSLASGGGSTDTQYF. CDR3 nucleotides: TGTGCCAGCAGCTTGGCTAGCGGGGGGGGTAGCACAGATACGCAGTATTTT. Variable domain in full (rest from reference TRBV11-3 and TRBJ2-3): EAGVVQSPRYKIIEKKQPVAFWCNPISGHNTLYWYLQNLGQGPELLIRYENEEAVDDSQLPKDRFSAERLKGVDSTLKIQPAELGDSAVYLCASSLASGGGSTDTQYFGPGTRLTVL.

This chain uses TRBV27 with TRBJ2-7; tentatively, D is TRBD1 (5 bases). This CDR3 has 14 amino acids. The germline gives CDR1 MNHEY, CDR2 SMNVEV (reference sequence). V shed 5 bases and J shed 5 bases, with 16 bases lying between them. The CDR3 DNA reads TGTGCCAGCAGTCTTAGCAGGGTCTCTAACGAGCAGTACTTC. Translating it yields CASSLSRVSNEQYF.

This rearrangement joins TRBV2 to TRBJ2-5; 10 nucleotides match TRBD2. Looked up from germline, CDR1 is SNHLY and CDR2 is FYNNEI. This CDR3 spans 19 amino acids. Trimming cost V 1 base and J 0 bases; bases outside gene matches: 11. The CDR3 sequence is CASSEGRGLAGAHQETQYF. CDR3 nucleotide sequence: TGTGCCAGCAGTGAAGGACGAGGCCTAGCGGGGGCCCACCAAGAGACCCAGTACTTC.

The CDR3 nucleotides are TGTGCCAGCACCTTGGGGCAGGGAGGAGAGCAGTACTTC. It specifies CASTLGQGGEQYF. The chain is built from TRBV12-3 or TRBV12-4 and TRBJ2-7, with D possibly TRBD2 on 6 matching bases. The CDR3 is 13 amino acids. Trimming took 7 bases from V and 7 from J, leaving 17 bases between them.

The V and J genes are TRBV4-1 and TRBJ2-5, with TRBD2 matching over 7 bases. The CDR3 spans 15 residues. Germline CDR1 reads MGHRA; CDR2 reads YSYEKL. V lost 4 bases to trimming and J lost 2 bases; unmatched junction nucleotides: 7. The CDR3 coding sequence is TGCGCCAGCAGCCCAATCCTAGCGGTACAAGAGACCCAGTACTTC. This codes for CASSPILAVQETQYF.

This chain connects TRBV6-5 to TRBJ1-2; D ambiguous. Germline V gene sequence: CDR1 MNHEY, CDR2 SVGAGI. The germline V and J ends were trimmed by 8 bases and 4 bases, with 11 bases remaining between them. The CDR3 sequence is 12 residues long. CDR3 in DNA: TGTGCCAGCTCCACTCCAGGCTATGGCTACACCTTC. It is translated as CASSTPGYGYTF.

This chain joins TRBV5-1 and TRBJ2-5, with D possibly being TRBD2 (5 bases). The CDR3 has 13 residues. V was clipped by 6 bases and J by 4 bases, with 13 bases between them. Germline CDR1 SGHRS, CDR2 YFSETQ. This CDR3 is CASNSGSVETQYF. The CDR3 DNA is TGCGCCAGCAATTCGGGGTCGGTAGAGACCCAGTACTTC.

The rearrangement joins TRBV11-2 to TRBJ1-5; TRBD1 agrees at 8 bases. J lost 6 bases, V lost 3 bases, and 7 bases had no gene match. The CDR3 has 15 residues. Germline V gives CDR1 SGHAT, CDR2 FQNNGV. CDR3 nucleotide sequence: TGTGCCAGCAGCTTGGGACAGGAGAGAGGTCAGCCCCAGCATTTT. Its translation is CASSLGQERGQPQHF.

The CDR3 reads CASTPGGENTEAFF. CDR3 coding DNA: TGTGCCAGCACCCCCGGGGGGGAGAACACTGAAGCTTTCTTT. This chain links TRBV28 with TRBJ1-1, with D tentatively TRBD1 (5 bases). The germline CDR1 and CDR2 sequences are MDHEN and SYDVKM. V gave up 7 bases and J gave up 1 base, with 13 bases separating them. This CDR3 spans 14 amino acids.

The DNA of the CDR3 is TGTGCCATCAGGGACTCGGGGTCTGGAAACACCATATATTTT. Encoded protein: CAIRDSGSGNTIYF. The chain is built from TRBV10-3 and TRBJ1-3; D gene unclear. The CDR3 covers 14 residues. The ends were cut back, 6 bases at V and 1 base at J, with 10 bases in the middle. Germline V CDR1 and CDR2: ENHRY, SYGVKD.

This clone was observed a few times. V is TRBV5-1 and J is TRBJ2-3; 9 nucleotides line up with TRBD2. The CDR3 has 15 amino acids. After removal of 0 bases from V and 1 base from J, the junction contained 0 bases not matched to a gene. The germline gives CDR1 SGHRS, CDR2 YFSETQ. The DNA for the CDR3 is TGCGCCAGCAGCTTGGGGACTAGCGGCACAGATACGCAGTATTTT. Its translation is CASSLGTSGTDTQYF.

This clone was counted many times. The V and J genes are TRBV2 and TRBJ1-6, with D unclear. V lost 6 bases and J lost 9, with 9 bases in between. The CDR3 is 12 amino acids. CDR1 and CDR2 from the germline V gene are SNHLY and FYNNEI. The CDR3 DNA reads TGTGCCAGCAGCCAACAGCTTTCACCCCTCCACTTT. Translated: CASSQQLSPLHF.

The CDR3 loop is CASRAGEQFF. DNA for the CDR3: TGTGCCAGCAGGGCGGGTGAGCAGTTCTTC. This chain joins TRBV25-1 and TRBJ2-1; perhaps TRBD2 as D (5 bases). V was pared by 6 bases and J by 9 bases, with 6 bases between. Germline V CDR1 and CDR2: MGHDK, SYGVNS. The CDR3 spans 10 residues.

The V gene is TRBV29-1, the J gene TRBJ1-1; D may be TRBD1 (5 bases). CDR3 size: 14 residues. CDR1 and CDR2 (germline): SQVTM, ANQGSEA. V lost 4 bases and J 6 bases, leaving 18 bases between the germline ends. For the CDR3, the DNA is TGCAGCGTTGGGGGCGCCCCAGGGTTGGCTGAAGCTTTCTTT. Its translation is CSVGGAPGLAEAFF.

This chain's CDR3 is CASSQPPGYGYTF. CDR3 DNA sequence: TGTGCCAGCAGCCAACCCCCGGGGTATGGCTACACCTTC. V gene TRBV3-1 (or the pseudogene TRBV3-2) combines with J gene TRBJ1-2; D not resolved. Germline V gene sequence: CDR1 LGHDT, CDR2 YNNKEL (reference sequence). Between the trimmed V and J ends, which lost 2 bases and 5 bases, there was a span of 9 bases. The CDR3 loop spans 13 amino acids.